This paragraph covers one T cell receptor (beta chain) sequence. Its antigen is currently unknown. V dropped 6 bases and J dropped 5 bases, with 22 bases sitting between them. This CDR3 is built from 17 residues. Germline-derived CDR1 and CDR2 are MDHEN and SYDVKM. This specimen comes from a study of shared clonotypes between healthy human individuals. Study-level information: Each donor had three CD4 naive, three CD4 memory, two CD8 naive and one CD8 memory plate. Findings of the study overall: Blood was the sole source, and tissue repertoires probably differ.

The input for sorted-subset replicate PCRs was around 0.2 ug DNA, 30,000 or so T cell genomes. Sequenced by immunoSEQ multiplex PCR; TCRdb stores in-frame clones only, minus some. The sample carries around 200,000 clones, 85% to 95% recorded once. The sequence came from a woman aged 30 to 39 in good health. The rearrangement joins TRBV28 to TRBJ1-4, with D possibly TRBD1 on 6 matching bases. Sequenced: naive CD4+ T cells sorted from blood. Subset denoted: CD45RA+ positively selected. The CDR3 nucleotides are TGTGCCAGCAGCCCCTCCCCTGGACAGACCTACAATGAAAAACTGTTTTTT. It specifies CASSPSPGQTYNEKLFF.